This T cell receptor (beta chain) was documented in a study of shared clonotypes between healthy human individuals. For the study at large: A donor's plate count was three for CD4 naive and three for CD4 memory; CD8 naive had two and CD8 memory one. Findings and caveats of the study: Naive subsets generally had larger estimated richness than memory subsets.

This clone was counted between two and nine times. Antigen: not known. Template for every sorted-subset replicate PCR totaled 200 to 250 ng DNA, 25,000 to 30,000 T cell genomes. Some clones are missing from TCRdb's copy, which holds only in-frame ones; the method was immunoSEQ multiplex PCR. The data hold about 340,000 clones, with 70% to 75% observed a single time. The CDR3 is 15 residues long. V was pared by 8 bases and J by 5 bases, with 9 bases of the junction left unmatched. Germline assignment: CDR1 SNHLY and CDR2 FYNNEI. Splitting of CD4+ cells produced CD45RA+ naive and CD45RA-negative memory subsets.

The chain employs TRBV2 and TRBJ2-3, with 11 bases that match TRBD2. This TCR came from a man aged 25-40 years in good health. Sequencing was performed on memory CD4+ T cells sorted from blood. As for subset: CD45RA-negative fraction. CDR3 nucleotides: TGTGCCAGCGTGAGGACTAGCGGGCCTCGAGATACGCAGTATTTT. This codes for CASVRTSGPRDTQYF.